The 20 T cell receptor beta chains below were found in one sample sequenced in a study of vaccination effects on CD4 cells after COVID-19. The repertoire was sequenced with immunoSEQ multiplex PCR; TCRdb's copy has only in-frame clones and lacks some. The table has about 24,000 clones, 60% to 80% seen once; the top ten hold approximately 20%. No antigen has been identified for these receptors. ViraFEST used viral peptide pools to expand antigen-specific CD4+ T cells before sequencing. A 10-day culture period preceded the isolation of CD4+ T cells. Two-dose vaccination with either BNT162b2 or mRNA-1273 was given to the participants. The specimen comprised CD4+ T cells from PBMCs cultured with HCoV-NL63 spike peptides, sampled after COVID-19 vaccination. All receptors come from a human donor who received a COVID-19 vaccine.

The CDR3 is CASSLMGGKSYEQYF. DNA for the CDR3: TGTGCCAGCAGCTTAATGGGCGGGAAGTCCTACGAGCAGTACTTC. The genes are TRBV11-2 and TRBJ2-7; D may be TRBD2 (6 bases). V was shortened by 2 bases and J by 1 base, with 12 bases between the two germline ends. The CDR3 extends over 15 amino acids. Germline V gene data show CDR1 as SGHAT and CDR2 as FQNNGV.

The genes are TRBV29-1 and TRBJ1-2, with D tentatively TRBD1 (6 bases). V dropped 3 bases and J dropped 3 bases, with 20 bases sitting between them. This CDR3 has 16 residues. Looked up from germline, CDR1 is SQVTM and CDR2 is ANQGSEA. The CDR3 protein is CSVDFRGRIGDYGYTF. In DNA form, the CDR3 reads TGCAGCGTTGATTTTCGGGGGCGGATTGGGGACTATGGCTACACCTTC.

The rearrangement uses TRBV6-5 and TRBJ1-2; 9 bases map to TRBD1. The CDR3 totals 15 residues. In germline, CDR1 is MNHEY, CDR2 SVGAGI. The J segment lost 4 bases and the V segment lost 7 bases, leaving 10 bases of the junction unmatched. The CDR3 protein is CASTLTGGAGYGYTF. The CDR3 region has the DNA TGTGCCAGCACCTTAACAGGGGGCGCCGGCTATGGCTACACCTTC.

This clone was seen only a few times. The rearrangement uses TRBV6-2 or TRBV6-3 and TRBJ2-7; D is undetermined. The CDR3 is 14 residues long. The ends were cut back, 7 bases at V and 0 bases at J, with 13 bases in the middle. The V gene's germline CDR1 is MNHEY and CDR2 SVGEGT. The CDR3 nucleotides read TGTGCCAGCAACCCTAGGGTGAGCTCCTACGAGCAGTACTTC. It translates to CASNPRVSSYEQYF.

The chain joins TRBV3-1 (or the pseudogene TRBV3-2) to TRBJ1-3; TRBD1 is a possible D gene (6 bases). With 1 base removed from V and 0 bases from J, the gap between germline ends came to 10 bases. The germline gives CDR1 LGHDT, CDR2 YNNKEL (reference sequence). This CDR3 spans 16 amino acids. The CDR3 nucleotides read TGTGCCAGCAGCCAAGTTCAGGGGCTCTCTGGAAACACCATATATTTT. Translation gives CASSQVQGLSGNTIYF.

This sequence joins TRBV19 and TRBJ1-5; possible D gene TRBD1, 5 bases. Germline values: CDR1 LNHDA, CDR2 SQIVND (reference sequence). With 10 bases removed from V and 5 bases from J, the gap between germline ends came to 24 bases. The CDR3 has 16 residues. The CDR3 region is CATRPAETGPHQPQHF. In DNA, the CDR3 is TGTGCCACTAGACCGGCGGAAACAGGCCCTCATCAGCCCCAGCATTTT.

The DNA of the CDR3 is TGTGCCAGCTCACTGGCCGGGAACACTGAAGCTTTCTTT. Its protein product is CASSLAGNTEAFF. The rearrangement links TRBV18 to TRBJ1-1; D ambiguous. The CDR3 sequence is 13 residues long. With 4 bases removed from V and 1 base from J, the gap between germline ends came to 7 bases. Germline V CDR1 and CDR2: KGHSH, LQKENI.

This rearrangement joins TRBV7-9 to TRBJ2-3, with TRBD2 as a possible D gene (5 bases). V lost 1 base and J 5 bases, leaving 16 bases between the germline ends. This CDR3 has 16 amino acids. The germline CDR1 and CDR2 sequences are SEHNR and FQNEAQ (reference sequence). In nucleotides, the CDR3 is TGTGCCAGCAGCTTAGTAGCCGCAATCGGGATAGATACGCAGTATTTT. This codes for CASSLVAAIGIDTQYF.

The J gene is TRBJ2-5, the V gene TRBV6-2 or TRBV6-3; 8 bases match TRBD2. J lost 5 bases, V lost 5 bases, and 16 bases had no gene match. This CDR3 has 17 residues. CDR1 is MNHEY and CDR2 is SVGEGT in the germline V gene. The CDR3 coding sequence is TGTGCCAGCAGTCGGCCCAGAGCCAGCGGGGGCGTGGAGACCCAGTACTTC. This codes for CASSRPRASGGVETQYF.

The chain couples TRBV7-9 to TRBJ2-2, with D possibly called TRBD1 or TRBD2 (5 bases each). Germline CDR1 reads SEHNR; CDR2 reads FQNEAQ (reference sequence). V was trimmed by 2 bases and J by 7 bases, leaving 14 bases between them. This CDR3 is 15 amino acids long. CDR3 sequence: CASSLLSSRGGELFF. The CDR3, as DNA: TGTGCCAGCAGCTTACTCTCCTCGAGGGGCGGGGAGCTGTTTTTT.

V is TRBV14 and J is TRBJ2-7; D is ambiguous. CDR3 length equals 12 residues. The germline V gene encodes CDR1 SGHDN and CDR2 FVKESK. Trimming removed 5 bases from V and 3 bases from J, with 8 bases in between. CDR3: CASSSQDYEQYF. The DNA of the CDR3 is TGTGCCAGCAGCTCCCAGGACTACGAGCAGTACTTC.

CDR3 in amino acids: CASSHFPVLGETQYF. In DNA form, the CDR3 reads TGTGCCAGCAGTCATTTTCCGGTTTTGGGAGAGACCCAGTACTTC. V is TRBV28 and J is TRBJ2-5; D is uncertain. The CDR3 sequence is 15 residues long. Trimming shortened V by 5 bases and J by 4 bases, and 17 bases separated the two germline ends. Germline CDR1 is MDHEN and CDR2 is SYDVKM.

The V call is TRBV4-1, the J call TRBJ2-1, with TRBD2 matching 16 bases. Germline V gives CDR1 MGHRA, CDR2 YSYEKL. With V trimmed by 0 bases and J by 5 bases, 10 bases remained unmatched. The CDR3 has 20 amino acids. CDR3: CASSQEPGLAGGPTNNEQFF. The CDR3 DNA reads TGCGCCAGCAGCCAAGAACCGGGACTAGCGGGGGGGCCGACAAACAATGAGCAGTTCTTC.

The J gene is TRBJ1-4, the V gene TRBV6-2 or TRBV6-3; D perhaps matches TRBD1 (6 bases). The CDR3 contains 13 residues. The V end was cut by 4 bases, the J end by 3 bases, with 6 bases between. Germline V CDR1 and CDR2: MNHEY, SVGEGT. CDR3 in amino acids: CASSWTANEKLFF. The CDR3 nucleotides are TGTGCCAGCAGTTGGACAGCTAATGAAAAACTGTTTTTT.

V usage is TRBV2 and J usage is TRBJ2-7; 7 positions agree with TRBD1. The ends lost 8 bases at V and 6 bases at J; junction bases unmatched: 16. The CDR3 length is 15 residues. Germline V gene sequence: CDR1 SNHLY, CDR2 FYNNEI. As DNA, the CDR3 is TGTGCCAGCCAGGCTGAGACAGGGATCTTGGGCGAGCAGTACTTC. As protein: CASQAETGILGEQYF.

The gene calls are TRBV6-5 and TRBJ1-6, with TRBD1 matching 7 bases. The CDR3 runs to 16 residues. V lost 2 bases, J lost 3 bases, and 4 bases stayed unmatched. CDR1 and CDR2 from the germline V gene are MNHEY and SVGAGI. The CDR3 here is CASSYRGQSYNSPLHF. The CDR3 DNA sequence: TGTGCCAGCAGTTACAGGGGACAGAGCTATAATTCACCCCTCCACTTT.

The CDR3 nucleotides are TGCGCCAGCAGCCAAGTTCAGCGGGGGGGCCTGGAGACCCAGTACTTC. Translation gives CASSQVQRGGLETQYF. The chain joins TRBV4-1 to TRBJ2-5, with 10 bases aligning to TRBD2. The CDR3 is made up of 16 amino acids. V lost 1 base and J lost 5; bases outside the gene matches: 7. Germline CDR1 and CDR2: MGHRA and YSYEKL.

In its sample, this clone was seen a few times. DNA of the CDR3: TGTGCCAGCAGTTCAAATACAGTTAACTATGGCTACACCTTC. It translates to CASSSNTVNYGYTF. J is TRBJ1-2 and V is TRBV6-5; D remains ambiguous. The germline V gene has CDR1 MNHEY and CDR2 SVGAGI. The CDR3 spans 14 residues. The V end lost 4 bases, the J end lost 1 base, and 10 bases lay between the germline ends.

The gene calls are TRBV2 and TRBJ2-1; D possibly corresponds to TRBD2 (6 bases). The CDR3 totals 13 residues. V dropped 10 bases and J dropped 5 bases, with 15 bases sitting between them. Germline values: CDR1 SNHLY, CDR2 FYNNEI. The CDR3 loop reads CANTIADHNEQFF. The DNA of the CDR3 is TGTGCCAACACCATAGCGGATCACAATGAGCAGTTCTTC.

V usage is TRBV5-1 and J usage is TRBJ1-2; D is uncertain. Germline values: CDR1 SGHRS, CDR2 YFSETQ. The CDR3 covers 16 residues. The V gene lost 1 base and the J gene lost 0 bases, with 13 bases spanning the gap. The CDR3 is CASSLSRPPTNYGYTF. CDR3 nucleotide sequence: TGCGCCAGCAGCTTGTCCAGGCCTCCCACTAACTATGGCTACACCTTC.